Sequencing of this T cell receptor beta chain was carried out in a study of control samples from healthy donors and cancer patients. The CDR3 is 16 residues long. Germline V gives CDR1 MNHEY, CDR2 SVGAGI. V lost 2 bases, J lost 3 bases, and 4 bases stayed unmatched. TCRdb's copy holds only in-frame clones and misses some; the assay was immunoSEQ multiplex PCR. The sample records around 150,000 clones, 85% to 90% being singletons. The genes are TRBV6-5 and TRBJ1-1; 12 bases fit TRBD1. The sequence derives from a man aged 25-40 years in good health. Sequenced sample: blood. The CDR3 region has the DNA TGTGCCAGCAGTTACCGGGACAGGGGGCTATACACTGAAGCTTTCTTT. Translated: CASSYRDRGLYTEAFF.